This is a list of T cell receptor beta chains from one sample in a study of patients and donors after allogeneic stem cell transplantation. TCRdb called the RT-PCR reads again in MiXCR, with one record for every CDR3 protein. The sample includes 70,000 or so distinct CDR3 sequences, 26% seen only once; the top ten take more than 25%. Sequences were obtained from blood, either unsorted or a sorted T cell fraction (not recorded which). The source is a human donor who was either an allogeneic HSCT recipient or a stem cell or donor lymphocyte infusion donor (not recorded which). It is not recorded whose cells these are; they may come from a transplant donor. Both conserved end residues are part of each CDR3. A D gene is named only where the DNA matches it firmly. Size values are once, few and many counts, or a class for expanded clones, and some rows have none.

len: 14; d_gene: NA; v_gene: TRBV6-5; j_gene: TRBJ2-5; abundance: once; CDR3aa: CASRSHGTQETQYF; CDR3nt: TGTGCCAGCAGATCACACGGGACACAAGAGACCCAGTACTTC
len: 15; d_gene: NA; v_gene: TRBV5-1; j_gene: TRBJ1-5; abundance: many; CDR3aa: CASSLRGLYNQPQHF; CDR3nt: TGCGCCAGCAGCTTGCGGGGGCTTTACAATCAGCCCCAGCATTTT
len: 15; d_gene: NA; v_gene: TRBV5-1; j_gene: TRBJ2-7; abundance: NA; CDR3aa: CASSLEGRGSYEQYF; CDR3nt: TGCGCCAGCAGCTTGGAAGGGAGGGGGTCTTACGAGCAGTACTTC
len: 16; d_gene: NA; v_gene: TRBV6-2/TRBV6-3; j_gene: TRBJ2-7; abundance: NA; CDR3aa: CASSRSRDDNTYEQYF; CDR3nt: TGTGCCAGCAGCCGCAGCCGGGACGACAATACCTACGAGCAGTACTTC
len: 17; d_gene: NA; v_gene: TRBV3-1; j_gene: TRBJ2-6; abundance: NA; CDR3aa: CASSQGPGVAGANVLTF; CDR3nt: TGTGCCAGCAGCCAAGGTCCGGGGGTGGCTGGGGCCAACGTCCTGACTTTC
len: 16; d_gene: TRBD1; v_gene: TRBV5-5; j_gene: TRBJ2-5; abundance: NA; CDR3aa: CASSLSLAGQGKIQYF; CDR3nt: TGTGCCAGCAGCTTGTCGCTCGCGGGACAGGGGAAAATCCAGTACTTC
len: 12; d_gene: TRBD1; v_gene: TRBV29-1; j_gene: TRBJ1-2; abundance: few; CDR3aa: CSVEKGAGGYTF; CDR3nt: TGCAGCGTTGAGAAGGGGGCGGGCGGCTACACCTTC
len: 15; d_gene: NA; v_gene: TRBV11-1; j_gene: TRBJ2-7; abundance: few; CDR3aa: CASSLGSGLSYEQYF; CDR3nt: TGTGCCAGCAGCTTAGGTAGCGGCCTCTCCTACGAGCAGTACTTC
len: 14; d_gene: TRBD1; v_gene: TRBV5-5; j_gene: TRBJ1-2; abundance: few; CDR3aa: CASSSLTGAAGYTF; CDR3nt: TGTGCCAGCAGCTCTTTGACAGGGGCGGCGGGCTACACCTTC
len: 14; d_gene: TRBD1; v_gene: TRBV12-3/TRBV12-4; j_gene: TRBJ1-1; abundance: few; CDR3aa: CASFLGLRGRRAFF; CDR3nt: TGTGCCAGCTTTCTCGGGCTTAGGGGGCGCAGGGCTTTCTTT
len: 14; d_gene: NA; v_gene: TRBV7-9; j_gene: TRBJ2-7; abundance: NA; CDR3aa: CASSSIIDSYEQYF; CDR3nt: TGTGCCAGCAGCTCAATTATCGACAGCTACGAGCAGTACTTC
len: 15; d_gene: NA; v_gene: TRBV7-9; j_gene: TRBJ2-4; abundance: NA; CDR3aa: CASSLGGTPKNIQYF; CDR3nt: TGTGCCAGCAGCTTAGGAGGGACCCCTAAAAACATTCAGTACTTC
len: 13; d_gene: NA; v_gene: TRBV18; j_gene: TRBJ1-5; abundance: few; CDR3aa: CASSGESNQPQHF; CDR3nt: TGTGCCAGCTCAGGGGAAAGCAATCAGCCCCAGCATTTT
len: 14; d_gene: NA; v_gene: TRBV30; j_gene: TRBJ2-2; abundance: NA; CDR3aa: CAYPTASNTGELFF; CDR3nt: TGTGCCTACCCGACAGCATCGAACACCGGGGAGCTGTTTTTT
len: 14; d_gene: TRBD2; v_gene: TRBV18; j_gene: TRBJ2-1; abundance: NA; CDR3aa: CASSPGLVRNEQFF; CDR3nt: TGTGCCAGCTCACCCGGACTAGTGCGCAATGAGCAGTTCTTC
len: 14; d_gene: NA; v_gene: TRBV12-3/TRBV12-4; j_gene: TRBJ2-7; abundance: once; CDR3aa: CASSPRTVDGEQYF; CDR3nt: TGTGCCAGCAGTCCAAGGACCGTGGACGGGGAGCAGTACTTC
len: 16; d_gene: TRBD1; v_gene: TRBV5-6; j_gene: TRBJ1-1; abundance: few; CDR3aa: CASSLYDRGPNTEAFF; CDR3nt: TGTGCCAGCAGCTTATACGACAGGGGGCCCAACACTGAAGCTTTCTTT
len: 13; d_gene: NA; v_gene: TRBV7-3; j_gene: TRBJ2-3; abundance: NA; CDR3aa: CASSFSGLDTQYF; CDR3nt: TGTGCCAGCAGCTTTTCAGGACTGGATACGCAGTATTTT
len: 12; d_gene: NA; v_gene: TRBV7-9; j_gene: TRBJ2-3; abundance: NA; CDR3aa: CASSCGADTQYF; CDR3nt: TGTGCCAGCAGCTGCGGGGCAGATACGCAGTATTTT
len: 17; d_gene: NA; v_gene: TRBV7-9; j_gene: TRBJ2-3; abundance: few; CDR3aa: CASSLAGGQGSTDTQYF; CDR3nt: TGTGCCAGCAGCTTAGCCGGGGGACAAGGCTCGACAGATACGCAGTATTTT
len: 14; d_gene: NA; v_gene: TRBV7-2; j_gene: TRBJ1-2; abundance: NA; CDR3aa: CASKEGGGSFGYTF; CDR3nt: TGTGCCAGCAAAGAGGGGGGAGGATCCTTTGGCTACACCTTC
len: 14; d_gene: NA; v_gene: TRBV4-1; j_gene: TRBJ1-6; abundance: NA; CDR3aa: CASSQGTFNSPLHF; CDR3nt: TGCGCCAGCAGCCAAGGGACCTTCAATTCACCCCTCCACTTT
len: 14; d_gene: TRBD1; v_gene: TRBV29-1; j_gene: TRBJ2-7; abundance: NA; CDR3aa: CSVASGTGSYEQYF; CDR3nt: TGCAGCGTCGCCTCCGGGACAGGGTCCTACGAGCAGTACTTC
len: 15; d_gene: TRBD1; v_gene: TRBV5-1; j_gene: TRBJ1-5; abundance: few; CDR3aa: CASSPGTGSNQPQHF; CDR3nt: TGCGCCAGCAGCCCCGGGACAGGAAGCAATCAGCCCCAGCATTTT
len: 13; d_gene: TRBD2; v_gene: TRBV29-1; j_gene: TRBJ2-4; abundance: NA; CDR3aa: CSVEGLVQGIQYF; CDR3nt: TGCAGCGTTGAGGGACTAGTCCAAGGGATTCAGTACTTC
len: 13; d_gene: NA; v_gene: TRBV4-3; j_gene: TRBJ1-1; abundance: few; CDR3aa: CASSRMSNTEAFF; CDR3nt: TGCGCCAGCAGCCGAATGTCGAACACTGAAGCTTTCTTT
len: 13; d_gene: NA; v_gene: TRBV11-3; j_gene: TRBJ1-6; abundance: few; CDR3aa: CASSRDSYSPLHF; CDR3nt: TGTGCCAGCAGCCGAGACAGTTACTCACCCCTCCACTTT
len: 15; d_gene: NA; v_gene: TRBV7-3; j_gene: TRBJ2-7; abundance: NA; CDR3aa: CASSLWASSSYEQYF; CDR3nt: TGTGCCAGCAGCTTATGGGCTTCTTCTTCCTACGAGCAGTACTTC
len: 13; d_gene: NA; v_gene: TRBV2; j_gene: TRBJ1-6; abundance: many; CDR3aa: CASTRVRNSPLHF; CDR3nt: TGTGCCAGCACCAGGGTTCGTAATTCACCCCTCCACTTT
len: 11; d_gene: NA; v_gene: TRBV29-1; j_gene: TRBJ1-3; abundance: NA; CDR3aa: CSVAGGNTIYF; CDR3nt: TGCAGCGTTGCGGGGGGAAACACCATATATTTT
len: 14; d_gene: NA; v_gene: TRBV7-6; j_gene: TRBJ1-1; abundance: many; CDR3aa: CASSLEAGNTEAFF; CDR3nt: TGTGCCAGCAGCTTAGAAGCAGGGAACACTGAAGCTTTCTTT
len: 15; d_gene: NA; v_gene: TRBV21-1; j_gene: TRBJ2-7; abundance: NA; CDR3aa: CASSKVEGDAYEQYF; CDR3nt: TGTGCCAGCAGCAAAGTAGAGGGTGATGCCTACGAGCAGTACTTC
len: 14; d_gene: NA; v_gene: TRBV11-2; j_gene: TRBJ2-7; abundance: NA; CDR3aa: CASSFLHGAYEQYF; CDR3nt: TGTGCCAGCAGCTTCCTCCATGGAGCCTACGAGCAGTACTTC
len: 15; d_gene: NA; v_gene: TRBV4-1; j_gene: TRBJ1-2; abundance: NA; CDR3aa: CASSQEYRRLDGYTF; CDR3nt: TGCGCCAGCAGCCAAGAGTATAGACGACTGGATGGCTACACCTTC
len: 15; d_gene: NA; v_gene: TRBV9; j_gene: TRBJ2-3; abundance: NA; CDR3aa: CASSARGGDTDTQYF; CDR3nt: TGTGCCAGCAGCGCCCGCGGGGGCGACACAGATACGCAGTATTTT
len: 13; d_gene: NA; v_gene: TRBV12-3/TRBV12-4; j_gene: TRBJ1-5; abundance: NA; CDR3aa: CASSLGPGGPQHF; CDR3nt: TGTGCCAGCAGTCTGGGCCCTGGGGGGCCCCAGCATTTT
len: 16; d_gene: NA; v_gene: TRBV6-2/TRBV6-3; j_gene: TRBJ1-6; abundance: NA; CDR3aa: CASSYSGVLGNSPLHF; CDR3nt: TGTGCCAGCAGTTACTCGGGGGTCCTCGGGAATTCACCCCTCCACTTT
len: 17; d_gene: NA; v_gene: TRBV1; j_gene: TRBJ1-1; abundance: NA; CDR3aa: CTSSPVPGQGKHTEAFF; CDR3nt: TGCACCAGCAGCCCTGTCCCGGGACAGGGGAAGCACACTGAAGCTTTCTTT
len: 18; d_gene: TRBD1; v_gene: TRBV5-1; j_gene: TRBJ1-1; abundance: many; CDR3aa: CASSVPRGRGSMNTEAFF; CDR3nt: TGCGCCAGCAGCGTGCCCAGGGGGCGCGGGTCTATGAACACTGAAGCTTTCTTT